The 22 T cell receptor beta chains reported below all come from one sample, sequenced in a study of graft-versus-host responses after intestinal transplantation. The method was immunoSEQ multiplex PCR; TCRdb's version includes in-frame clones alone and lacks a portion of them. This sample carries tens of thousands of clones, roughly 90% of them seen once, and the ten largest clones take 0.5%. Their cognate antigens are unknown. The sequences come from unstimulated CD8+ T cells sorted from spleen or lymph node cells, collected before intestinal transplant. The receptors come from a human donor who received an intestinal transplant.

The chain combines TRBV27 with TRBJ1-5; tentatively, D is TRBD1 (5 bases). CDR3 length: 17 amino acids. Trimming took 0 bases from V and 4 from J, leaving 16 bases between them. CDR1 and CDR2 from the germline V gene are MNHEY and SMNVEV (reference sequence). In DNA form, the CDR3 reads TGTGCCAGCAGTTTATCGGGGGAGGCTCCGGTTAATCAGCCCCAGCATTTT. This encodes CASSLSGEAPVNQPQHF.

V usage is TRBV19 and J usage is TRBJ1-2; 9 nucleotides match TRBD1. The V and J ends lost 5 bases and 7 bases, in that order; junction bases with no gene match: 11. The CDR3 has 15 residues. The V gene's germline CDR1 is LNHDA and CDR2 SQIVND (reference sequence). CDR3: CASSVRDRVFAGYTF. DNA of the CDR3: TGTGCCAGTAGTGTCCGGGACAGGGTTTTTGCTGGCTACACCTTC.

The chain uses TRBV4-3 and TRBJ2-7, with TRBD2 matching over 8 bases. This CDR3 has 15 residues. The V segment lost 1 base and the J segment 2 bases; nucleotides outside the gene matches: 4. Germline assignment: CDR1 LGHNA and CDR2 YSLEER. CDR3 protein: CASSQATSDTYEQYF. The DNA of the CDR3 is TGCGCCAGCAGCCAAGCGACTAGCGATACCTACGAGCAGTACTTC.

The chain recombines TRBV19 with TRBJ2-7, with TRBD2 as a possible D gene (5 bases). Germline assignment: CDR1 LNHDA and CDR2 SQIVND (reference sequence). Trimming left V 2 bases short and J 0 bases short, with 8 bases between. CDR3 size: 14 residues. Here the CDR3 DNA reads TGTGCCAGTAGTATAACGGGAAGCTCCTACGAGCAGTACTTC. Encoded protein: CASSITGSSYEQYF.

The CDR3 is CATDMGLHNEQFF. The CDR3, as DNA: TGTGCCACCGATATGGGACTTCACAATGAGCAGTTCTTC. The chain is built from TRBV28 and TRBJ2-1; tentatively, D is TRBD2 (6 bases). The CDR3 is made up of 13 amino acids. The V end was cut by 10 bases, the J end by 5 bases, with 15 bases between. Germline V gene sequence: CDR1 MDHEN, CDR2 SYDVKM.

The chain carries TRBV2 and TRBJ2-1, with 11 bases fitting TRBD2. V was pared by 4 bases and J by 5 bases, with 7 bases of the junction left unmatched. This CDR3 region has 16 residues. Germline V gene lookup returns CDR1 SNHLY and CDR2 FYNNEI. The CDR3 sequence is CASSARLAGPNNEQFF. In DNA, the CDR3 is TGTGCCAGCAGTGCTAGACTAGCGGGACCCAACAATGAGCAGTTCTTC.

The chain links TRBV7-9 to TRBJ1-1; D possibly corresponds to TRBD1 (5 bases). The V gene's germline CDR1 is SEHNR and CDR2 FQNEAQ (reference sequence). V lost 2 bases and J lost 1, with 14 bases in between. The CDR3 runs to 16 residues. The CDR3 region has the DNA TGTGCCAGCAGCTTAAGGGCAGGGCCTGCGAACACTGAAGCTTTCTTT. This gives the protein CASSLRAGPANTEAFF.

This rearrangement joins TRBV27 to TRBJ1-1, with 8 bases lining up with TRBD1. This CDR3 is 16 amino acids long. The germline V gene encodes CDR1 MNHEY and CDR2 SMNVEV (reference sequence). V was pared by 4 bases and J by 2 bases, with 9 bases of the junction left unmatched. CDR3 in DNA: TGTGCCAGCAGTTCGTACTTACAGGGGGTCAACACTGAAGCTTTCTTT. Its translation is CASSSYLQGVNTEAFF.

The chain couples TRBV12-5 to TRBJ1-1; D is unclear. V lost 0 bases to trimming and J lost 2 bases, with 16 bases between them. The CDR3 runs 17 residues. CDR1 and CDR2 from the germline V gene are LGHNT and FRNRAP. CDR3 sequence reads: CASGLVLSSGANTEAFF. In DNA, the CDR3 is TGTGCTAGTGGTTTGGTACTTTCCTCCGGAGCCAACACTGAAGCTTTCTTT.

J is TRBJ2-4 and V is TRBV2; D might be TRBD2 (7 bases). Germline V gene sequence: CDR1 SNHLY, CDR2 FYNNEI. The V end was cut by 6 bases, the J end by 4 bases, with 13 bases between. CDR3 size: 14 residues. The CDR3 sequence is CASRRGAAKNIQYF. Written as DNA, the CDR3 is TGTGCCAGCAGACGGGGGGCTGCTAAAAACATTCAGTACTTC.

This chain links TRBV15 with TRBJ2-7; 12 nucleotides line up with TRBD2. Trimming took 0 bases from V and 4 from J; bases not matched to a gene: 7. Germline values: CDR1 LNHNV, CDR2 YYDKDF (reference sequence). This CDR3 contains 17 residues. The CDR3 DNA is TGTGCCACCAGCAGAGAAGGACTAGCGGGAACTTCATACGAGCAGTACTTC. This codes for CATSREGLAGTSYEQYF.

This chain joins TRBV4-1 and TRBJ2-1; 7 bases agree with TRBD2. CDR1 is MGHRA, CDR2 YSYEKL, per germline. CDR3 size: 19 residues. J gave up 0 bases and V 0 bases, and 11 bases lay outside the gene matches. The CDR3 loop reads CASSQEGQTSRSSYNEQFF. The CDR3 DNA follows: TGCGCCAGCAGCCAAGAGGGTCAGACTAGCAGGAGCTCCTACAATGAGCAGTTCTTC.

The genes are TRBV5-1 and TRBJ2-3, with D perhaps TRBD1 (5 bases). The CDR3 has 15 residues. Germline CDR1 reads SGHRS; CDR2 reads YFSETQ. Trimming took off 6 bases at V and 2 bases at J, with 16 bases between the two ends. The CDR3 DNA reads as TGCGCCAGCACCTCAGGAGACAGAGACACAGATACGCAGTATTTT. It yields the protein CASTSGDRDTDTQYF.

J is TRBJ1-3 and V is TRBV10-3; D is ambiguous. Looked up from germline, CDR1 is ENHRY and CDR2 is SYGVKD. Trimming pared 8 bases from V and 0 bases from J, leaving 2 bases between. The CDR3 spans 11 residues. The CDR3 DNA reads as TGTGCCATCCGCTCTGGAAACACCATATATTTT. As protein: CAIRSGNTIYF.

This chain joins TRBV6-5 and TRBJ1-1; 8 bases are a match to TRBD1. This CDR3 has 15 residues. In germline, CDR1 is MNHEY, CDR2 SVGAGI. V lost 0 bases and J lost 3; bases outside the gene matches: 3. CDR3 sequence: CASSYSNRGDTEAFF. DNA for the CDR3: TGTGCCAGCAGTTACTCGAACAGGGGGGACACTGAAGCTTTCTTT.

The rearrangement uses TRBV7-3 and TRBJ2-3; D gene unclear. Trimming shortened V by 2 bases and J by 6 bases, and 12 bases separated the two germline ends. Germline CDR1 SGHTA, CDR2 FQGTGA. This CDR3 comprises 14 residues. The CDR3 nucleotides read TGTGCCAGCAGCTTATTGGGTGGAGCGGATACGCAGTATTTT. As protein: CASSLLGGADTQYF.

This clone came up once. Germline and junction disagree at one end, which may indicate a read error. The CDR3 nucleotides are TGTGCCAGCAGTGAAGGTGGGACAGGGCTTCTTAGAGAGACCCGGTACTTC. Encoded protein: CASSEGGTGLLRETRYF. The chain employs TRBV6-1 and TRBJ2-5; TRBD1 agrees at 9 bases. Germline V lookup: CDR1 MNHNS, CDR2 SASEGT. The CDR3 sequence is 17 residues long.

In nucleotides, the CDR3 is TGTGCCAGCAGCCCGACTAGCGGGAGATCCGGGGAGCTGTTTTTT. It yields the protein CASSPTSGRSGELFF. This chain connects TRBV9 to TRBJ2-2; TRBD2 matches at 12 bases. Germline loops: CDR1 SGDLS, CDR2 YYNGEE. Germline trimming cut 4 bases from V and 6 bases from J; bases unmatched to any gene: 4. The CDR3 has 15 amino acids.

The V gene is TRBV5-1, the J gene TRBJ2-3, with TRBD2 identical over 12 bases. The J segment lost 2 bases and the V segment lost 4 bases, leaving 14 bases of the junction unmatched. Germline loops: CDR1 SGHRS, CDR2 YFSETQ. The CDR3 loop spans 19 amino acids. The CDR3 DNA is TGCGCCAGCAGCATAAGACTAGCGGGAGTCCGATCCCCCACAGATACGCAGTATTTT. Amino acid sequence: CASSIRLAGVRSPTDTQYF.

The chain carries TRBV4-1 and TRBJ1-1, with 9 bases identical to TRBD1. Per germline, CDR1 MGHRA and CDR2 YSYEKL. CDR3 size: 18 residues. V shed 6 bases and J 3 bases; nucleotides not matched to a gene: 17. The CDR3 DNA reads TGCGCCAGCAGACGGACAGGGGTTCGGGAAGGGTTTGACACTGAAGCTTTCTTT. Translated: CASRRTGVREGFDTEAFF.

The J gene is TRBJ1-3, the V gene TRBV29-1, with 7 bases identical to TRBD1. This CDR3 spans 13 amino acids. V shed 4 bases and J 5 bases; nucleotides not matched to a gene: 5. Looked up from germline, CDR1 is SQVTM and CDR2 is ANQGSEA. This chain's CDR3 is CSVATTGRNTIYF. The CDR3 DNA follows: TGCAGCGTTGCTACGACAGGGAGAAACACCATATATTTT.

In nucleotides, the CDR3 is TGTGCCTTTGGGACAGACCTTTATCCGAATTCACCCCTCCACTTT. It is translated as CAFGTDLYPNSPLHF. The rearrangement joins TRBV30 to TRBJ1-6; TRBD1 matches at 7 bases. There are 15 residues in the CDR3. J lost 7 bases, V lost 7 bases, and 13 bases had no gene match. Per germline, CDR1 GTSNPN and CDR2 SVGIG (reference sequence).